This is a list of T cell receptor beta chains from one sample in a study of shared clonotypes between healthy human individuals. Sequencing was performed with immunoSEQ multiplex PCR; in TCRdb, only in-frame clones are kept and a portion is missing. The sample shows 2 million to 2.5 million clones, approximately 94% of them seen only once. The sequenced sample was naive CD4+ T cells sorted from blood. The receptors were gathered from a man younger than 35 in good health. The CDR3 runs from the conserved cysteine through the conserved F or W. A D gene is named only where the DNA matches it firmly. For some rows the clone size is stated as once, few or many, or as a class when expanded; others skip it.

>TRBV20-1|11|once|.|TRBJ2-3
TGCAGTGCAGGAGGCACAGATACGCAGTATTTT
CSAGGTDTQYF
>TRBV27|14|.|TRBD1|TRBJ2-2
TGTGCCAGCAGTTCACAGGGGGCGCCCGGGGAGCTGTTTTTT
CASSSQGAPGELFF
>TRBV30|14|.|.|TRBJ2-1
TGTGCCTGGTATAGACGGGGTCTTGGAAATGAGCAGTTCTTC
CAWYRRGLGNEQFF
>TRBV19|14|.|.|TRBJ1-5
TGTGCCAGTAGTATCGTGGGGGGCAATCAGCCCCAGCATTTT
CASSIVGGNQPQHF
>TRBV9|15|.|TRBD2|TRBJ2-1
TGTGCCAGCAGTGTGCTAGCGGAGAGATCCGATGAGCAGTTCTTC
CASSVLAERSDEQFF
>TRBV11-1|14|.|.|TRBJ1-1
TGTGCCAGCAGCTTACACAGGTTGAACACTGAAGCTTTCTTT
CASSLHRLNTEAFF
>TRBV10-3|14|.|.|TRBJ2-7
TGTGCCATCGGGGGGCCGAAGATCTCCTACGAGCAGTACTTC
CAIGGPKISYEQYF
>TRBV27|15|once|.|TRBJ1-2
TGTGCCAGCAGTTTAGTCGGCGGGAACTATAGAGGCTACACCTTC
CASSLVGGNYRGYTF
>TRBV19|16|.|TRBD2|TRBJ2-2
TGTGCCAGTAGTCCTCGAGGAGCGGGAGGAACCGGGGAGCTGTTTTTT
CASSPRGAGGTGELFF
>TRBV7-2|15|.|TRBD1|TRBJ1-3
TGTGCCAGCAGCACGACAGGGTACTCTGGAAACACCATATATTTT
CASSTTGYSGNTIYF
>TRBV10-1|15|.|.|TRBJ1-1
TGCGCCAGCAGTGTGGGGTCGGGAGGGAACACTGAAGCTTTCTTT
CASSVGSGGNTEAFF
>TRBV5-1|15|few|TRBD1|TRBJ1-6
TGCGCCAGCAGCTTCACAGGGGAGTATAATTCACCCCTCCACTTT
CASSFTGEYNSPLHF
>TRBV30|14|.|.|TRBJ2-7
TGTGCCTGGAGTGTACTCCAGGGATCCTACGAGCAGTACTTC
CAWSVLQGSYEQYF
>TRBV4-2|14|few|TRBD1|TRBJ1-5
TGTGCCAGCAGCCAAGAGACAGGGCGGCAGCCCCAGCATTTT
CASSQETGRQPQHF
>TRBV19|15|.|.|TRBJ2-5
TGTGCCAGTAGTATAAGGTCGGGGGTCGGAGAGACCCAGTACTTC
CASSIRSGVGETQYF
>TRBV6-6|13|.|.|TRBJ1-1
TGTGCCAGCAGCCTGGGCGGGATCCCTGAAGCTTTCTTT
CASSLGGIPEAFF
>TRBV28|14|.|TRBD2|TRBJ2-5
TGTGCCAGCAGTTTGACTAGCAGCCAAGAGACCCAGTACTTC
CASSLTSSQETQYF